This entry features one T cell receptor beta chain sequence. Its antigen remains unidentified. This CDR3 is 14 amino acids long. The V end lost 5 bases, the J end lost 0 bases, and 11 bases lay between the germline ends. The germline CDR1 and CDR2 sequences are KGHSH and LQKENI. Reverse transcribing all isolated RNA meant expressed TCRB transcripts were sequenced. An average of about 3.5 million reads was obtained for naive, central memory and regulatory T cell samples. The repertoire was sequenced with immunoSEQ multiplex PCR; TCRdb's copy has only in-frame clones and lacks some. This table has around 280,000 clones, approximately 15% appearing once. The data originate from a study of beta chain features in type 1 diabetes. Study context: Across every sample, some 110 million sorted cells were examined in total.

Study-wide findings and caveats: Reduced insertions and increased deletions marked VDJ junctions in type 1 diabetes patients. Shortening that was moderate but significant affected the TCRB CDR3s of Type 1 diabetes patients in all four CD4+ subsets.

The sequenced material came from naive CD4+ T cells from blood. J is TRBJ2-7 and V is TRBV18; possibly TRBD2 for D (5 bases). The TCR originated in a man younger than 35 with type 1 diabetes. The CDR3: CASSVPGISYEQYF. As DNA, the CDR3 is TGTGCCAGCTCAGTCCCCGGGATCTCCTACGAGCAGTACTTC.